Presented here are 13 T cell receptor beta chains from one specimen sequenced in a study of graft-versus-host responses after intestinal transplantation. TCRdb keeps only in-frame clones here, not all; method: immunoSEQ multiplex PCR. The sample lists about 19,000 clones; about four fifths were seen once. The source material was PBMCs, sampled 14 days after transplant. Every receptor here comes from a human patient who received an intestinal transplant, so some T cells may come from the graft donor.

The rearrangement joins TRBV4-2 to TRBJ2-5; unclear D gene. Trimming removed 0 bases at V and 2 bases at J, with 10 bases between. Per the germline V gene, CDR1 is LGHNA and CDR2 is YNFKEQ. The CDR3 extends over 15 amino acids. CDR3 loop: CASSQELAQQETQYF. The CDR3 nucleotides are TGTGCCAGCAGCCAAGAACTGGCCCAGCAAGAGACCCAGTACTTC.

The chain combines TRBV13 with TRBJ1-2, with TRBD1 identical over 7 bases. Germline V gene data show CDR1 as PRHDT and CDR2 as FYEKMQ (reference sequence). The V and J ends lost 1 base and 2 bases, in that order; junction bases with no gene match: 4. The CDR3 is made up of 15 amino acids. The CDR3 bases are TGTGCCAGCAGCTTAGCCGGGGGACAGAACTATGGCTACACCTTC. Translating it yields CASSLAGGQNYGYTF.

The chain combines TRBV5-6 with TRBJ2-3; 7 bases are shared with TRBD1. This CDR3 region has 17 residues. The germline gives CDR1 SGHDT, CDR2 YYEEEE. The ends lost 1 base at V and 1 base at J; junction bases unmatched: 9. The CDR3 bases are TGTGCCAGCAGCTTGTTCAAGAGGGGGCCCGGCACAGATACGCAGTATTTT. Its protein product is CASSLFKRGPGTDTQYF. The full variable domain, its missing parts supplied by reference TRBV5-6 and TRBJ2-3, is DAGVTQSPTHLIKTRGQQVTLRCSPKSGHDTVSWYQQALGQGPQFIFQYYEEEERQRGNFPDRFSGHQFPNYSSELNVNALLLGDSALYLCASSLFKRGPGTDTQYFGPGTRLTVL.

The rearrangement links TRBV7-9 to TRBJ2-7; D unresolved. Germline V gives CDR1 SEHNR, CDR2 FQNEAQ (reference sequence). Between the trimmed V and J ends, which lost 1 base and 6 bases, there was a span of 7 bases. This CDR3 is 12 amino acids long. The CDR3 region is CASSLGGGEQYF. CDR3 DNA: TGTGCCAGCAGCTTAGGGGGTGGCGAGCAGTACTTC.

This chain connects TRBV18 to TRBJ2-1, with D maybe TRBD1 (6 bases). Germline CDR1 KGHSH, CDR2 LQKENI. CDR3 size: 13 residues. V was shortened by 6 bases and J by 9 bases, with 15 bases between the two germline ends. Written as DNA, the CDR3 is TGTGCCAGCTCCCCTAGACAGGCGGGTGAGCAGTTCTTC. This codes for CASSPRQAGEQFF.

This clone appeared once. The chain has TRBV5-1 and TRBJ2-2, with 8 nucleotides matching TRBD1. The CDR3 is 17 residues long. Germline trimming cut 2 bases from V and 5 bases from J; bases unmatched to any gene: 11. CDR1 is SGHRS, CDR2 YFSETQ, per germline. The CDR3 bases are TGCGCCAGCAGCTTCTACCCGGACAGGGAGAGGACCGGGGAGCTGTTTTTT. Residues: CASSFYPDRERTGELFF.

This sequence joins TRBV2 and TRBJ1-3; D ambiguous. This CDR3 is built from 15 residues. Trimming took 8 bases from V and 4 from J, leaving 18 bases between them. Per the germline V gene, CDR1 is SNHLY and CDR2 is FYNNEI. The CDR3 sequence is CASSIPGRSGNTIYF. In DNA form, the CDR3 reads TGTGCCAGCTCAATCCCTGGCAGGTCCGGAAACACCATATATTTT. The full variable domain, with the rest looked up from reference TRBV2 and TRBJ1-3, is EPEVTQTPSHQVTQMGQEVILRCVPISNHLYFYWYRQILGQKVEFLVSFYNNEISEKSEIFDDQFSVERPDGSNFTLKIRSTKLEDSAMYFCASSIPGRSGNTIYFGEGSWLTVV.

A single count supports this clone. This chain joins TRBV5-8 and TRBJ1-1; a weak D match, TRBD1 (6 bases). The CDR3 consists of 14 residues. Trimming stripped 2 bases from V and 2 bases from J, with 10 bases between. Germline assignment: CDR1 SGHTS and CDR2 YDEGEE. In DNA, the CDR3 is TGTGCCAGCAGCTTCGGACAGATCAACACTGAAGCTTTCTTT. This translates into CASSFGQINTEAFF.

The chain employs TRBV5-1 and TRBJ1-1; D is ambiguous. The CDR3 is made up of 15 amino acids. Germline CDR1 SGHRS, CDR2 YFSETQ. V was shortened by 0 bases and J by 0 bases, with 9 bases between the two germline ends. The CDR3 DNA reads as TGCGCCAGCAGCTTGGGCAGACACATGAACACTGAAGCTTTCTTT. It translates to CASSLGRHMNTEAFF. Combining the CDR3 with reference TRBV5-1 and TRBJ1-1 gives the whole variable domain KAGVTQTPRYLIKTRGQQVTLSCSPISGHRSVSWYQQTPGQGLQFLFEYFSETQRNKGNFPGRFSGRQFSNSRSEMNVSTLELGDSALYLCASSLGRHMNTEAFFGQGTRLTVV.

The chain links TRBV5-4 to TRBJ1-2; 10 bases are shared with TRBD1. The germline gives CDR1 SGHNT, CDR2 YYREEE (reference sequence). J lost 6 bases, V lost 5 bases, and 7 bases had no gene match. This CDR3 spans 14 amino acids. CDR3 sequence (DNA): TGTGCCAGCAGAGCAACCGGGACAGGGGATGGCTACACCTTC. Its translation is CASRATGTGDGYTF. Supplemented by reference TRBV5-4 and TRBJ1-2, the full variable domain reads ETGVTQSPTHLIKTRGQQVTLRCSSQSGHNTVSWYQQALGQGPQFIFQYYREEENGRGNFPPRFSGLQFPNYSSELNVNALELDDSALYLCASRATGTGDGYTFGSGTRLTVV.

The chain employs TRBV5-1 and TRBJ2-5; 12 nucleotides match TRBD2. The CDR3 consists of 16 residues. V lost 3 bases and J lost 2; bases outside the gene matches: 5. Germline loops: CDR1 SGHRS, CDR2 YFSETQ. The chain's CDR3 is CASSSTGLAGQETQYF. The CDR3 nucleotides read TGCGCCAGCAGCTCGACCGGACTAGCGGGGCAAGAGACCCAGTACTTC.

The CDR3 DNA is TGTGCCAGCTCACCGGCCGCCAGTTCCTACGAGCAGTACTTC. Translating gives CASSPAASSYEQYF. V usage is TRBV18 and J usage is TRBJ2-7; D gene uncertain. The CDR3 runs 14 residues. The germline V gene encodes CDR1 KGHSH and CDR2 LQKENI. V lost 3 bases and J 1 base, leaving 10 bases between the germline ends.

This clone showed up just once. This rearrangement joins TRBV19 to TRBJ2-7; D perhaps matches TRBD1 (7 bases). CDR3 size: 15 residues. Trimming left V 2 bases short and J 2 bases short, with 13 bases between. From germline, CDR1 is LNHDA and CDR2 SQIVND (reference sequence). The CDR3 sequence is CASSIQGDFAYEQYF. CDR3 nucleotides: TGTGCCAGTAGTATACAGGGGGACTTCGCCTACGAGCAGTACTTC. Variable domain in full (rest from reference TRBV19 and TRBJ2-7): DGGITQSPKYLFRKEGQNVTLSCEQNLNHDAMYWYRQDPGQGLRLIYYSQIVNDFQKGDIAEGYSVSREKKESFPLTVTSAQKNPTAFYLCASSIQGDFAYEQYFGPGTRLTVT.